This entry is about one T cell receptor beta chain. The data stem from a study of blood T cell repertoires in COVID-19. J was trimmed by 7 bases and V by 6 bases; bases with no gene match: 6. The CDR3 length is 13 residues. Clones were read by immunoSEQ multiplex PCR, and TCRdb kept only the in-frame ones, dropping some. Of under 95,000 clones listed, roughly 89% are singletons. Input material: peripheral blood. The chain carries TRBV12-3 or TRBV12-4 and TRBJ1-2; TRBD1 agrees at 9 bases. The sequence came from a man aged 60 to 69 with acute or convalescent COVID-19. CDR3 loop: CASSSDRGFGYTF. The CDR3, as DNA: TGTGCCAGCAGCTCGGACAGGGGATTTGGCTACACCTTC.